The 19 T cell receptor beta chains listed next were all sequenced from one sample in a study of blood T cell repertoires in COVID-19. Data came from immunoSEQ multiplex PCR; TCRdb stores just in-frame clones and leaves some out. The sample carries some 310,000 clones, around 87% recorded once. Sequencing was performed on peripheral blood. All receptors come from a man aged 45-60 years with active or convalescent COVID-19.

V gene TRBV5-1 combines with J gene TRBJ2-1, with 9 bases aligning to TRBD2. Germline V gene lookup returns CDR1 SGHRS and CDR2 YFSETQ. V was pared by 5 bases and J by 5 bases, with 17 bases of the junction left unmatched. This CDR3 comprises 18 residues. The CDR3 nucleotides are TGCGCCAGCAGAAGTATGACTAGCGGTAGAGTAGATGACAATGAGCAGTTCTTC. Translating gives CASRSMTSGRVDDNEQFF.

The CDR3 here is CASSTVVIANYGYTF. The CDR3 region has the DNA TGTGCCAGTAGCACTGTGGTTATAGCTAACTATGGCTACACCTTC. The V gene is TRBV19, the J gene TRBJ1-2; D gene uncertain. CDR1 is LNHDA and CDR2 is SQIVND in the germline V gene (reference sequence). V lost 6 bases, J lost 0 bases, and 14 bases lay in between. The CDR3 loop spans 15 amino acids.

The chain recombines TRBV9 with TRBJ2-1; 7 bases match TRBD2. CDR1 and CDR2 (germline): SGDLS, YYNGEE. The CDR3 totals 16 residues. The ends lost 4 bases at V and 3 bases at J; junction bases unmatched: 10. The CDR3 region is CASSPSSGTNYNEQFF. The CDR3 nucleotides are TGTGCCAGCAGCCCATCGTCCGGGACTAACTACAATGAGCAGTTCTTC.

This clone has only a few counts. Other DNA sequences in the sample encode the same CDR3. The J gene is TRBJ2-5, the V gene TRBV19, with 9 bases aligning to TRBD1. The length of the CDR3 is 15 residues. In germline, CDR1 is LNHDA, CDR2 SQIVND (reference sequence). Trimming at V came to 1 base and at J to 2 bases, leaving 2 bases not matched to a gene. The CDR3 nucleotides read TGTGCCAGTAGTATAGCCGACAGGGGGCAAGAGACCCAGTACTTC. As protein: CASSIADRGQETQYF.

The J gene is TRBJ2-7, the V gene TRBV4-2; 9 nucleotides match TRBD1. From germline, CDR1 is LGHNA and CDR2 YNFKEQ. V trimming: 0 bases; J trimming: 4 bases; junction bases outside the gene matches: 4. The CDR3 has 15 amino acids. The CDR3 sequence: CASSQDSDRGYEQYF. In DNA, the CDR3 is TGTGCCAGCAGCCAAGATTCAGACAGGGGGTACGAGCAGTACTTC.

The chain couples TRBV11-3 to TRBJ2-5, with unresolved D. V was trimmed by 2 bases and J by 5 bases, leaving 9 bases between them. This CDR3 comprises 13 residues. Germline V gene data show CDR1 as SGHNT and CDR2 as YENEEA. CDR3 DNA: TGTGCCAGCAGCTTAAACTTCGGGGAGACCCAGTACTTC. Translating gives CASSLNFGETQYF.

This clone was recorded once. The chain uses TRBV2 and TRBJ1-2, with a tentative D call TRBD1 (5 bases). The CDR3 consists of 15 residues. Deletions cut 0 bases from V and 8 bases from J, with 16 bases between. Germline loops: CDR1 SNHLY, CDR2 FYNNEI. The CDR3 region is CASSEAGQAGPGYTF. The CDR3 coding sequence is TGTGCCAGCAGTGAAGCAGGTCAGGCAGGGCCCGGCTACACCTTC.

This clone was counted once. The rearrangement links TRBV2 to TRBJ2-7, with a possible D match to TRBD2 (5 bases). V lost 8 bases, J lost 4 bases, and 9 bases lay in between. The CDR3 totals 11 residues. Germline lookup yields CDR1 SNHLY and CDR2 FYNNEI. CDR3 region: CASQREYEQYF. CDR3 DNA sequence: TGTGCCAGCCAGAGGGAATACGAGCAGTACTTC.

CDR3 amino acids: CASSPGLAYNEQFF. The CDR3 DNA is TGTGCCAGCTCACCGGGACTAGCTTACAATGAGCAGTTCTTC. The rearrangement links TRBV18 to TRBJ2-1, with 9 bases that match TRBD2. CDR3 length: 14 amino acids. The V gene's germline CDR1 is KGHSH and CDR2 LQKENI. Trimming at V came to 3 bases and at J to 4 bases, leaving 1 base not matched to a gene.

This clone has just one count. V gene TRBV28 combines with J gene TRBJ1-4; perhaps TRBD1 as D (5 bases). CDR1 and CDR2 (germline): MDHEN, SYDVKM. The CDR3 extends over 17 amino acids. Deletions cut 3 bases from V and 0 bases from J, with 14 bases between. The CDR3 region is CASSFSWRDPTNEKLFF. Written as DNA, the CDR3 is TGTGCCAGCAGTTTTAGTTGGCGGGACCCAACTAATGAAAAACTGTTTTTT.

CDR3 sequence: CASSPFWTGDEKDTDTQYF. CDR3 bases: TGTGCCAGCTCACCCTTCTGGACAGGGGATGAAAAGGACACAGATACGCAGTATTTT. The J gene is TRBJ2-3, the V gene TRBV18; 9 positions agree with TRBD1. The V gene's germline CDR1 is KGHSH and CDR2 LQKENI. This CDR3 comprises 19 residues. V lost 3 bases, J lost 2 bases, and 15 bases stayed unmatched.

The CDR3 DNA sequence: TGCGCCAGCAGTCCCCGAGTTGGCGGGGAGCTGTTTTTT. It is translated as CASSPRVGGELFF. This chain joins TRBV10-2 and TRBJ2-2; D uncertain. This CDR3 contains 13 residues. V was clipped by 5 bases and J by 7 bases, with 11 bases between them. CDR1 and CDR2 from the germline V gene are WSHSY and SAAADI.

This clone has only one observation. The chain couples TRBV30 to TRBJ1-5; no definite D call. Germline V gives CDR1 GTSNPN, CDR2 SVGIG (reference sequence). The CDR3 extends over 12 amino acids. V lost 2 bases, J lost 6 bases, and 8 bases lay in between. The CDR3 spells CAWSMVSQPQHF. As DNA, the CDR3 is TGTGCCTGGAGTATGGTGAGTCAGCCCCAGCATTTT.

This chain uses TRBV28 with TRBJ2-2; D unresolved. V was pared by 6 bases and J by 1 base, with 15 bases between. Per the germline V gene, CDR1 is MDHEN and CDR2 is SYDVKM. The CDR3 contains 16 residues. In DNA, the CDR3 is TGTGCCAGCAGACCACTCCAGCGAATGAACACCGGGGAGCTGTTTTTT. Its translation is CASRPLQRMNTGELFF.

This clone occurred once. In DNA, the CDR3 is TGTGCCAGCAGGGAGACAGGGAACTATGGCTACACCTTC. Translation: CASRETGNYGYTF. This chain connects TRBV25-1 to TRBJ1-2; 7 nucleotides agree with TRBD1. The germline V gene has CDR1 MGHDK and CDR2 SYGVNS. V shed 6 bases, J shed 2 bases, and the junction held 3 bases outside the gene matches. This CDR3 has 13 amino acids.

This sequence joins TRBV19 and TRBJ1-4; D may be TRBD1 (5 bases). Germline values: CDR1 LNHDA, CDR2 SQIVND (reference sequence). Trimming removed 7 bases at V and 6 bases at J, with 18 bases between. The CDR3 is made up of 15 amino acids. The CDR3 DNA is TGTGCCAGTAAGCCGTCGGGGGAGAGGGATGAAAAACTGTTTTTT. Translating it yields CASKPSGERDEKLFF.

The chain couples TRBV28 to TRBJ2-7; D is ambiguous. From germline, CDR1 is MDHEN and CDR2 SYDVKM. Trimming took off 6 bases at V and 0 bases at J, with 12 bases between the two ends. The CDR3 sequence is 14 residues long. CDR3 DNA sequence: TGTGCCAGCAGCTATAGCCCAAACTCCTACGAGCAGTACTTC. Its translation: CASSYSPNSYEQYF.

The chain combines TRBV2 with TRBJ2-5, with D maybe TRBD1 (5 bases). The CDR3 loop spans 14 amino acids. V lost 6 bases and J lost 0, with 11 bases in between. Germline CDR1 SNHLY, CDR2 FYNNEI. CDR3 protein: CASRTRQHQETQYF. The CDR3 DNA is TGTGCCAGCAGGACAAGACAGCACCAAGAGACCCAGTACTTC.

The chain uses TRBV18 and TRBJ2-6, with 10 nucleotides matching TRBD1. J was trimmed by 3 bases and V by 5 bases; bases with no gene match: 13. This CDR3 comprises 19 residues. The germline gives CDR1 KGHSH, CDR2 LQKENI. CDR3 DNA sequence: TGTGCCAGCTCATCCCGGACAGGGGGTGTCCGTGGTGGGGCCAACGTCCTGACTTTC. This encodes CASSSRTGGVRGGANVLTF.